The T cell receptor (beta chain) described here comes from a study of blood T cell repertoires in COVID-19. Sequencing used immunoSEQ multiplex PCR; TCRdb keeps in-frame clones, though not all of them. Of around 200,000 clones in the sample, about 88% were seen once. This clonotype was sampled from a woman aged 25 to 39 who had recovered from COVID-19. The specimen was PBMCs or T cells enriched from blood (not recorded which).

The CDR3 DNA is TGTGCCAGCAGCGCACGACAGGGGGCCTACGAGCAGTACTTC. Translating it yields CASSARQGAYEQYF. The rearrangement joins TRBV7-9 to TRBJ2-7; 9 bases fit TRBD1. J was trimmed by 2 bases and V by 5 bases; bases with no gene match: 4. Germline V gene data show CDR1 as SEHNR and CDR2 as FQNEAQ (reference sequence). CDR3 size: 14 residues.